This TCR beta chain is from a study of T cell clones after liver transplantation. Findings of the study overall: These preliminary findings come from unstandardized post-transplant sampling times. Compared with third party-reactive sequences, donor-reactive ones declined more, independent of withdrawal success.

Turning to this clone: The antigen remains unidentified.

The CDR3 extends over 13 amino acids. The ends were cut back, 3 bases at V and 7 bases at J, with 13 bases in the middle. Germline assignment: CDR1 SGHTA and CDR2 FQGNSA. Using immunoSEQ multiplex PCR, the repertoire was profiled, and TCRdb retains in-frame clones only, with some absent. The sample holds 65,000 to 95,000 clones; 75% to 90% are singletons and the top ten take about 0.6%. The sequencing used CD4+ T cells from blood, collected before liver transplant. The clonotype was recovered from a human donor who received a liver transplant. The chain combines TRBV7-2 with TRBJ2-7, with D unclear. In nucleotides, the CDR3 is TGTGCCAGCAGCTTTGACGGTTCTCGGGAGCAGTACTTC. Translation: CASSFDGSREQYF.